Shown below are 16 T cell receptor beta chains from a single sample sequenced in a study of blood T cell repertoires in COVID-19. TCRdb's table, derived via immunoSEQ multiplex PCR, lists solely in-frame clones and lacks some. In the table there are around 280,000 clones, about 90% of which are singletons. Material: PBMCs or T cells enriched from blood (not recorded which). These receptors came from a woman aged 18-35 years with acute COVID-19.

CDR3 coding DNA: TGTGCCAGTAGTCCCAGGGCGGCCGTGGGAGAGACCCAGTACTTC. This translates into CASSPRAAVGETQYF. This chain joins TRBV19 and TRBJ2-5; tentative D call: TRBD1 (5 bases). Looked up from germline, CDR1 is LNHDA and CDR2 is SQIVND (reference sequence). Trimming left V 5 bases short and J 4 bases short, with 17 bases between. The CDR3 length is 15 residues.

This chain links TRBV18 with TRBJ1-2; 7 nucleotides match TRBD1. This CDR3 is built from 15 residues. J lost 5 bases, V lost 5 bases, and 11 bases had no gene match. Germline-derived CDR1 and CDR2 are KGHSH and LQKENI. The CDR3 DNA reads as TGTGCCAGCTCAACACGGACAGGATTTTTTTATGGCTACACCTTC. Translation: CASSTRTGFFYGYTF.

The chain recombines TRBV10-3 with TRBJ2-1; 7 bases agree with TRBD2. The germline CDR1 and CDR2 sequences are ENHRY and SYGVKD. The CDR3 spans 16 residues. With V trimmed by 7 bases and J by 4 bases, 13 bases remained unmatched. The CDR3 DNA follows: TGTGCCATCACCAAAGGACTAGAGTTTGGATACAATGAGCAGTTCTTC. Its translation is CAITKGLEFGYNEQFF.

The chain joins TRBV7-2 to TRBJ2-3, with a weak D call TRBD2 (6 bases). V was shortened by 5 bases and J by 4 bases, with 13 bases between the two germline ends. Germline CDR1 is SGHTA and CDR2 is FQGNSA. The CDR3 has 14 amino acids. In DNA form, the CDR3 reads TGTGCCAGCAGCGCACGACTAGGTCCAGATACGCAGTATTTT. This gives the protein CASSARLGPDTQYF.

This chain uses TRBV5-1 with TRBJ2-1; D is perhaps TRBD2 (6 bases). The V gene's germline CDR1 is SGHRS and CDR2 YFSETQ. Trimming removed 6 bases from V and 2 bases from J, with 12 bases in between. The CDR3 loop spans 14 amino acids. CDR3 protein: CASTIGGTYNEQFF. In DNA, the CDR3 is TGCGCCAGCACCATCGGCGGGACCTACAATGAGCAGTTCTTC.

This chain links TRBV7-8 with TRBJ1-2; D uncertain. V gave up 5 bases and J gave up 3 bases, with 16 bases separating them. There are 15 residues in the CDR3. Germline V gives CDR1 SGHVS, CDR2 FQNEAQ. CDR3 region: CASSLRRGKDYGYTF. CDR3 bases: TGTGCCAGCAGCCTAAGGCGGGGAAAAGACTATGGCTACACCTTC.

The genes are TRBV2 and TRBJ1-1; a possible D gene is TRBD1 (5 bases). V was clipped by 2 bases and J by 3 bases, with 7 bases between them. Germline CDR1 reads SNHLY; CDR2 reads FYNNEI. The CDR3 contains 13 residues. The CDR3 protein is CASSEQGYTEAFF. CDR3 in DNA: TGTGCCAGCAGTGAACAGGGTTACACTGAAGCTTTCTTT. The full variable domain, in which reference TRBV2 and TRBJ1-1 provide the parts outside the CDR3, is EPEVTQTPSHQVTQMGQEVILRCVPISNHLYFYWYRQILGQKVEFLVSFYNNEISEKSEIFDDQFSVERPDGSNFTLKIRSTKLEDSAMYFCASSEQGYTEAFFGQGTRLTVV.

The chain employs TRBV15 and TRBJ1-4; 7 nucleotides align to TRBD1. CDR3 length: 15 residues. J lost 8 bases, V lost 6 bases, and 12 bases had no gene match. CDR1 is LNHNV and CDR2 is YYDKDF in the germline V gene (reference sequence). The DNA for the CDR3 is TGTGCCACCAGATCGGTCCTGACAGGGTTCGAAAAACTGTTTTTT. Protein sequence: CATRSVLTGFEKLFF.

The chain is built from TRBV7-9 and TRBJ2-1, with D possibly being TRBD1 (6 bases). Trimming pared 5 bases from V and 4 bases from J, leaving 21 bases between. Looked up from germline, CDR1 is SEHNR and CDR2 is FQNEAQ (reference sequence). The length of the CDR3 is 17 residues. The CDR3 loop is CASSARLRDKSYNEQFF. In nucleotides, the CDR3 is TGTGCCAGCAGCGCTCGACTCCGGGACAAGAGTTACAATGAGCAGTTCTTC.

This rearrangement joins TRBV5-1 to TRBJ1-6, with 11 nucleotides matching TRBD1. The germline V gene has CDR1 SGHRS and CDR2 YFSETQ. The ends lost 5 bases at V and 7 bases at J; junction bases unmatched: 2. This CDR3 region has 14 residues. The CDR3 protein is CASRGTGGNSPLHF. In nucleotides, the CDR3 is TGCGCCAGCAGAGGGACAGGGGGGAATTCACCCCTCCACTTT.

This sequence joins TRBV19 and TRBJ1-3; D gene uncertain. The CDR3 loop spans 16 amino acids. V shed 3 bases and J shed 0 bases, with 12 bases lying between them. Germline CDR1 is LNHDA and CDR2 is SQIVND (reference sequence). The CDR3 loop is CASSIYFPSSGNTIYF. The DNA of the CDR3 is TGTGCCAGTAGTATCTACTTTCCAAGCTCTGGAAACACCATATATTTT.

This clone has just one count. V is TRBV12-1 and J is TRBJ1-5; the listed D gene, TRBD1, was not tested against the DNA. TRBV12-1 is deemed a pseudogene. The CDR3 runs 18 residues. The CDR3 DNA follows: TGTGCCAGCAGCTTTGAGAGGACAGGGGTTCTCTGCAATCAGCCCCAGCATTTT. Protein sequence: CASSFERTGVLCNQPQHF.

In this sample, this clone turned up once. This chain uses TRBV9 with TRBJ1-5; TRBD1 might be the D (5 bases). V shed 2 bases and J shed 9 bases, with 15 bases lying between them. Germline V CDR1 and CDR2: SGDLS, YYNGEE. CDR3 length equals 14 residues. CDR3 nucleotides: TGTGCCAGCAGCGTGGGGCCTATGGAACGGCCCCAGCATTTT. Translated: CASSVGPMERPQHF.

CDR3 loop: CASSSRENTEAFF. CDR3 nucleotides: TGCGCCAGCAGCTCCAGGGAGAACACTGAAGCTTTCTTT. The chain combines TRBV5-1 with TRBJ1-1; weak D call: TRBD1 (5 bases). The length of the CDR3 is 13 residues. Trimming took 3 bases from V and 1 from J, leaving 7 bases between them. Germline V gene data show CDR1 as SGHRS and CDR2 as YFSETQ.

The gene calls are TRBV18 and TRBJ2-1, with TRBD2 matching 9 bases. J lost 1 base, V lost 2 bases, and 3 bases had no gene match. The CDR3 loop spans 16 amino acids. In germline, CDR1 is KGHSH, CDR2 LQKENI. CDR3 DNA: TGTGCCAGCTCACCATACGCGGGAGGGTCCTACAATGAGCAGTTCTTC. It encodes CASSPYAGGSYNEQFF.

The V and J genes are TRBV4-1 and TRBJ1-5, with D perhaps matching TRBD1 (5 bases). The CDR3 extends over 14 amino acids. Per the germline V gene, CDR1 is MGHRA and CDR2 is YSYEKL. Trimming stripped 5 bases from V and 1 base from J, with 9 bases between. The CDR3 loop is CASSAAGSNQPQHF. CDR3 in DNA: TGCGCCAGCAGCGCCGCAGGGAGCAATCAGCCCCAGCATTTT.